The source of this T cell receptor beta chain is a study of neoadjuvant anti-PD-1 for oral cavity cancer. Patients had HPV-negative, locally advanced oral cavity squamous cell carcinoma. A word on this clone: Its antigen is currently unknown.

Sequencing was performed with immunoSEQ multiplex PCR; in TCRdb, only in-frame clones are kept and a portion is missing. The table includes 11,000 to 15,000 clones, 71% detected once. Study-level results: After neoadjuvant nivolumab, PBMC T cell clonality was significantly higher in non-responders than responders.

CDR1 and CDR2 (germline): LNHDA, SQIVND (reference sequence). This CDR3 has 17 residues. Trimming left V 3 bases short and J 0 bases short, with 17 bases between. The clonotype was recovered from a person aged 35 to 85 with oral cavity squamous cell carcinoma. The chain employs TRBV19 and TRBJ1-1; D might be TRBD1 (5 bases). The sequencing here drew on PBMCs, taken before nivolumab (anti-PD-1) treatment. CDR3 sequence (DNA): TGTGCCAGTAGTATCGGACTTGTCAGGGCAGTGAACACTGAAGCTTTCTTT. The encoded protein is CASSIGLVRAVNTEAFF.